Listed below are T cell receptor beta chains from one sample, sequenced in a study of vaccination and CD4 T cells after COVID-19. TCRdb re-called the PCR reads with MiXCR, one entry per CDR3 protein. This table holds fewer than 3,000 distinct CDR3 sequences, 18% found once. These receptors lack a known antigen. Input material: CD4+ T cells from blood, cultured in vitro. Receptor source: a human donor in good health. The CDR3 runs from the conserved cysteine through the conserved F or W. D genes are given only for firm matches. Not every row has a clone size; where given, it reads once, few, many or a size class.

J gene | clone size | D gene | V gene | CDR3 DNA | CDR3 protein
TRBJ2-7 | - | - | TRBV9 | TGTGCCAGCAGTACGGACGGTTCCTACGAGCAGTACTTC | CASSTDGSYEQYF
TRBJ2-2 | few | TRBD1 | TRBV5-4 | TGTGCCAGCAGCTCTGGACAGGTCCGCACCGGGGAGCTGTTTTTT | CASSSGQVRTGELFF
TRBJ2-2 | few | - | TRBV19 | TGTGCCAGTCGGCTAGGGGGGGGGCATAACGGGGAGCTGTTTTTT | CASRLGGGHNGELFF
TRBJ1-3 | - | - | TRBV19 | TGTGCCAGTAGTGACCCTACAACAGGACCTGGAAACACCATATATTTT | CASSDPTTGPGNTIYF
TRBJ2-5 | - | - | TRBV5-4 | TGTGCCAGCCGCTCCACGACAGGCTCGGAGACCCAGTACTTC | CASRSTTGSETQYF
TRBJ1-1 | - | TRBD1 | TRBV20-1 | TGCAGTGCTCCGACAGGGGCGGACACTGAAGCTTTCTTT | CSAPTGADTEAFF
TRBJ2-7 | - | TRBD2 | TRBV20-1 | TGCAGTGCCCGGACTAGCGGGAGCTCCTACGAGCAGTACTTC | CSARTSGSSYEQYF
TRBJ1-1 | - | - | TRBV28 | TGTGCCAGCAGGAACTCAGGGAAGGGGGCTTTCTTT | CASRNSGKGAFF
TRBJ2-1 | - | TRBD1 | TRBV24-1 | TGTGCCACCAGTGATAAGGTTCCGGGACAGGCCTACAATGAGCAGTTCTTC | CATSDKVPGQAYNEQFF
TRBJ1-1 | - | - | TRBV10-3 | TGTGCCATCAGCTACGGTAGTGTCACTGAAGCTTTCTTT | CAISYGSVTEAFF
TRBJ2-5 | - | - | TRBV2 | TGTGCCAGCACCCGCGGGACAGAGCAAGAGACCCAGTACTTC | CASTRGTEQETQYF
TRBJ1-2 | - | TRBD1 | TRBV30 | TGTGCCTTCTCGGGGGTGCAGGGGGGCTCTAAGGGCTACACCTTC | CAFSGVQGGSKGYTF
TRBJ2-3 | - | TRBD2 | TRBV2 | TGTGCCAGCAGTGAACTAGCGGGTGGCACAGATACGCAGTATTTT | CASSELAGGTDTQYF
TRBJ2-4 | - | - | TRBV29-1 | TGCAGCGTTGTTCTGCGAGACATTCAGTACTTC | CSVVLRDIQYF
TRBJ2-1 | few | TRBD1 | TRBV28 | TGTGCCAGCAGTTTGGGAACAGGGGACCCGTTCTTC | CASSLGTGDPFF
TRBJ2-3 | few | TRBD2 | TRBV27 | TGTGCCAGCAGTGGGGACCTCAGCGGGAAGACAGATACGCAGTATTTT | CASSGDLSGKTDTQYF
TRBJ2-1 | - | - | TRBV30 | TGTGCCTGGACGAGGCTAGCGCTCTACAATGAGCAGTTCTTC | CAWTRLALYNEQFF
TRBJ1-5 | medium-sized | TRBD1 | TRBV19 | TGTGCCAGTAGGACGCCGGGACAGGGGGGACAGCCCCAGCATTTT | CASRTPGQGGQPQHF
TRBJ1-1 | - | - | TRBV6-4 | TGTGCCAGCAGTCCTGATGGGGGGGCGCGGGACACTGAAGCTTTCTTT | CASSPDGGARDTEAFF
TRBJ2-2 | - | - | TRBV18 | TGTGCCAGCTCACCGGCCCCCGCCGGGGAGCTGTTTTTT | CASSPAPAGELFF
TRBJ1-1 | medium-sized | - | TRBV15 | TGTGCCACCAGCAGAGAGGAGATTACCACTGAAGCTTTCTTT | CATSREEITTEAFF
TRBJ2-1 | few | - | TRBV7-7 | TGTGCCAGCAGCCAAGGGGGTGAGCAGTTCTTC | CASSQGGEQFF
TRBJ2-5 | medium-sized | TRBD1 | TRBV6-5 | TGTGCCAGCAGTGACTCGACAGGGGGCCAAGAGACCCAGTACTTC | CASSDSTGGQETQYF
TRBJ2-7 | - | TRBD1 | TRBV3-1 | TGTGCCAGCAGCCTCGGGACAGGGGGCGTCTACGAGCAGTACTTC | CASSLGTGGVYEQYF
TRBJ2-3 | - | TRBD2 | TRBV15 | TGTGCCACCAGCAGAGACGGAGCGGGGGGGCTGGATACGCAGTATTTT | CATSRDGAGGLDTQYF
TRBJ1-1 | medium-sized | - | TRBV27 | TGTGCCAGCAGTTTATCGTGGGTTGACCTAAACACTGAAGCTTTCTTT | CASSLSWVDLNTEAFF
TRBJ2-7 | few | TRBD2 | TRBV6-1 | TGTGCCAGTTCGGGAGGCCGTGTTACGGGTCTAAACGAGCAGTACTTC | CASSGGRVTGLNEQYF
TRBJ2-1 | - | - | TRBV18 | TGTGCCAGCTCACCAGTGCTGTACAATGAGCAGTTCTTC | CASSPVLYNEQFF